This TCR beta chain was recorded in a study of patients and donors after allogeneic stem cell transplantation. Each CDR3 protein is one row after TCRdb ran MiXCR on the RT-PCR reads. The sample has hundreds of thousands of distinct CDR3 sequences; 16% are singletons. This clonotype was seen many times. This CDR3 has 16 amino acids. V gave up 3 bases and J gave up 2 bases; unmatched junction bases: 5. Germline CDR1 and CDR2: KGHDR and SFDVKD. The sequenced material came from blood, either unsorted or a sorted T cell fraction (not recorded which). This TCR was sampled from a human donor who was either an allogeneic HSCT recipient or a stem cell or donor lymphocyte infusion donor (not recorded which). It is not recorded whose cells these are; they may come from a transplant donor. The V and J genes are TRBV24-1 and TRBJ2-3; 9 nucleotides match TRBD2. The CDR3 nucleotides read TGTGCCACCAGTGATCGGACTAGCGTGGACACAGATACGCAGTATTTT. Its protein is CATSDRTSVDTDTQYF.